What follows are 10 T cell receptor beta chains derived from one specimen sequenced in a study of blood T cell repertoires in COVID-19. Assay: immunoSEQ multiplex PCR; the TCRdb copy retains only in-frame clones and omits some. The sample holds roughly 52,000 clones, about nine tenths seen once. Sequenced input: peripheral blood. The receptors here all came from a man in his forties or fifties with COVID-19, enrolled during active disease.

The CDR3 region is CASSLLTTSNEQFF. The CDR3 DNA is TGCGCCAGCAGCTTGCTGACTACATCCAATGAGCAGTTCTTC. The chain employs TRBV5-1 and TRBJ2-1, with TRBD2 as a possible D gene (5 bases). Germline V gene sequence: CDR1 SGHRS, CDR2 YFSETQ. V dropped 1 base and J dropped 6 bases, with 11 bases sitting between them. This CDR3 region has 14 residues.

The J gene is TRBJ2-7, the V gene TRBV5-1, with TRBD2 matching 9 bases. Germline-derived CDR1 and CDR2 are SGHRS and YFSETQ. The CDR3 covers 17 residues. J was trimmed by 3 bases and V by 0 bases; bases with no gene match: 10. CDR3: CASSLDPRGGLNYEQYF. The CDR3 DNA sequence: TGCGCCAGCAGCTTGGATCCGCGGGGGGGATTGAACTACGAGCAGTACTTC.

This chain links TRBV20-1 with TRBJ1-1, with D unresolved. The germline V gene has CDR1 DFQATT and CDR2 SNEGSKA (reference sequence). V was trimmed by 7 bases and J by 1 base, leaving 7 bases between them. This CDR3 comprises 11 residues. CDR3 in amino acids: CSGEGNTEAFF. The CDR3 bases are TGCAGTGGTGAGGGGAACACTGAAGCTTTCTTT.

In regard to this clone: Different DNA sequences within this sample yield the same CDR3. V is TRBV12-3 or TRBV12-4 and J is TRBJ2-7, with D perhaps TRBD2 (5 bases). The CDR3 extends over 12 amino acids. The V end was cut by 1 base, the J end by 7 bases, with 8 bases between. CDR3 region: CASSLVGGEQYF. CDR3 bases: TGTGCCAGCAGTTTAGTTGGAGGTGAGCAGTACTTC.

CDR3 sequence reads: CASSFKRREPWDEQFF. CDR3 nucleotide sequence: TGTGCCAGCAGCTTTAAAAGGCGGGAGCCTTGGGATGAGCAGTTCTTC. The chain combines TRBV7-8 with TRBJ2-1; TRBD2 agrees at 7 bases. Unmatched junction bases numbered 13, after V lost 3 bases and J lost 8 bases. CDR3 size: 16 residues. CDR1 and CDR2 from the germline V gene are SGHVS and FQNEAQ. The full variable domain, rest sourced from reference TRBV7-8 and TRBJ2-1, is GAGVSQSPRYKVAKRGQDVALRCDPISGHVSLFWYQQALGQGPEFLTYFQNEAQLDKSGLPSDRFFAERPEGSVSTLKIQRTQQEDSAVYLCASSFKRREPWDEQFFGPGTRLTVL.

The J gene is TRBJ1-1, the V gene TRBV5-6; a weak D match, TRBD1 (5 bases). CDR1 is SGHDT and CDR2 is YYEEEE in the germline V gene. The CDR3 covers 15 residues. The V gene lost 0 bases and the J gene lost 5 bases, with 14 bases spanning the gap. CDR3 amino acids: CASSLVSSGKTEAFF. CDR3 DNA sequence: TGTGCCAGCAGCTTGGTCTCTTCAGGGAAAACTGAAGCTTTCTTT.

This clone was seen more than once but under ten times. The V gene is TRBV5-1, the J gene TRBJ2-3; D perhaps matches TRBD2 (5 bases). Trimming removed 5 bases from V and 1 base from J, with 11 bases in between. Germline lookup yields CDR1 SGHRS and CDR2 YFSETQ. The CDR3 is 14 amino acids. The CDR3 bases are TGCGCCAGCAGTTCCAGCGGAGGCACAGATACGCAGTATTTT. It encodes CASSSSGGTDTQYF. The full variable domain, its missing parts supplied by reference TRBV5-1 and TRBJ2-3, is KAGVTQTPRYLIKTRGQQVTLSCSPISGHRSVSWYQQTPGQGLQFLFEYFSETQRNKGNFPGRFSGRQFSNSRSEMNVSTLELGDSALYLCASSSSGGTDTQYFGPGTRLTVL.

The V gene is TRBV23-1, the J gene TRBJ2-5; 10 bases line up with TRBD1. TRBV23-1 is placed among ORFs of uncertain function. The junction had 15 bases not matched to a gene; V was cut back by 0 bases and J by 5 bases. This CDR3 spans 19 amino acids. The CDR3 DNA sequence: TGCGCCAGCAGTCAATCGACCCCCTTGACAGGGGGCCGGAGGGAGACCCAGTACTTC. Translated: CASSQSTPLTGGRRETQYF.

The chain links TRBV18 to TRBJ1-2; D is ambiguous. Germline lookup yields CDR1 KGHSH and CDR2 LQKENI. Trimming shortened V by 3 bases and J by 5 bases, and 10 bases separated the two germline ends. The CDR3 contains 13 residues. Written as DNA, the CDR3 is TGTGCCAGCTCACCGGAGGCTTGGTATGGCTACACCTTC. It is translated as CASSPEAWYGYTF.

The CDR3 nucleotides read TGTGCCAGCAGTAGCCTAGCGGGAGTGTCAGATACGCAGTATTTT. It translates to CASSSLAGVSDTQYF. V gene TRBV2 combines with J gene TRBJ2-3, with 10 bases aligning to TRBD2. The ends lost 5 bases at V and 4 bases at J; junction bases unmatched: 6. Germline V gene lookup returns CDR1 SNHLY and CDR2 FYNNEI. The CDR3 runs to 15 residues.